A single sample gave rise to the 11 T cell receptor beta chains below, sequenced in a study of CD8 T cells in ankylosing spondylitis. Regarding the study as a whole: Roughly eight highly homologous variants formed a TCR beta motif that appeared characteristic of ankylosing spondylitis blood.

TCRdb redid the calling of the 5' RACE reads with MiXCR, one entry per CDR3 protein. Found here are some 840,000 distinct CDR3 sequences, 12% of them singletons; the top ten hold approximately 0.51%. These receptors have no identified antigens. Sequenced material: blood, either unsorted or a sorted T cell fraction (not recorded which). These receptors all stem from a male donor with ankylosing spondylitis.

This sequence joins TRBV7-2 and TRBJ1-1; D remains ambiguous. With 5 bases removed from V and 0 bases from J, the gap between germline ends came to 13 bases. The CDR3 is 15 amino acids. CDR1 SGHTA and CDR2 FQGNSA come from the germline V gene. DNA for the CDR3: TGTGCCAGCAGCCCGGGGTCTATGATGAACACTGAAGCTTTCTTT. Translation: CASSPGSMMNTEAFF.

This clonotype came up many times. This sequence joins TRBV29-1 and TRBJ1-1, with D uncertain. The CDR3 is 11 residues long. V was clipped by 4 bases and J by 1 base, with 4 bases between them. Germline loops: CDR1 SQVTM, CDR2 ANQGSEA. Written as DNA, the CDR3 is TGCAGCGTTGCACGGAACACTGAAGCTTTCTTT. Its translation is CSVARNTEAFF.

In its sample, this clonotype was seen a few times. This sequence joins TRBV9 and TRBJ1-2; 7 bases fit TRBD1. V was clipped by 5 bases and J by 2 bases; unmatched bases: 6. CDR3 length: 14 residues. CDR1 is SGDLS, CDR2 YYNGEE, per germline. This chain's CDR3 is CASRTSTGNYGYTF. As DNA, the CDR3 is TGTGCCAGCAGGACTTCGACAGGGAACTATGGCTACACCTTC. Full variable domain (outside the CDR3, taken from reference TRBV9 and TRBJ1-2): DSGVTQTPKHLITATGQRVTLRCSPRSGDLSVYWYQQSLDQGLQFLIQYYNGEERAKGNILERFSAQQFPDLHSELNLSSLELGDSALYFCASRTSTGNYGYTFGSGTRLTVV.

This clonotype appeared a few times. The chain is built from TRBV29-1 and TRBJ1-1; the match to TRBD1 covers 9 bases. Germline V gives CDR1 SQVTM, CDR2 ANQGSEA. V trimming: 7 bases; J trimming: 3 bases; junction bases outside the gene matches: 9. The length of the CDR3 is 14 residues. CDR3 sequence: CSGQGEAWYTEAFF. The DNA of the CDR3 is TGCAGCGGACAGGGGGAAGCGTGGTACACTGAAGCTTTCTTT. The whole variable domain, remainder taken from reference TRBV29-1 and TRBJ1-1, is SAVISQKPSRDICQRGTSLTIQCQVDSQVTMMFWYRQQPGQSLTLIATANQGSEATYESGFVIDKFPISRPNLTFSTLTVSNMSPEDSSIYLCSGQGEAWYTEAFFGQGTRLTVV.

This clonotype was counted a few times. Here the CDR3 reads CASSKDPGQPQHF. CDR3 in DNA: TGCGCCAGCAGCAAGGACCCTGGGCAGCCCCAGCATTTT. The rearrangement links TRBV5-1 to TRBJ1-5; D is uncertain. This CDR3 is 13 amino acids long. Germline-derived CDR1 and CDR2 are SGHRS and YFSETQ. V was clipped by 4 bases and J by 7 bases, with 12 bases between them.

Concerning this clonotype: This sequence may be a read error, since a much larger clone differs from it by one base. The chain couples TRBV29-1 to TRBJ2-5; D may be TRBD1 or TRBD2 (6 bases each). The length of the CDR3 is 13 residues. Germline V CDR1 and CDR2: SQVTM, ANQGSEA. Trimming pared 7 bases from V and 5 bases from J, leaving 17 bases between. CDR3 residues: CSGRAGTWETQYF. The CDR3 DNA reads TGCAGCGGTCGCGCGGGGACATGGGAGACCCAGTACTTC.

This clonotype was picked up a small number of times. The gene calls are TRBV10-3 and TRBJ1-1; a weak D match, TRBD1 (6 bases). Trimming stripped 10 bases from V and 3 bases from J, with 21 bases between. In germline, CDR1 is ENHRY, CDR2 SYGVKD. This CDR3 region has 15 residues. CDR3 nucleotides: TGTGCCACCCAGGGGAGCTCCGGGGGGGACACTGAAGCTTTCTTT. Protein: CATQGSSGGDTEAFF.

This clonotype was detected a few times. This chain joins TRBV10-1 and TRBJ2-2; D call uncertain. Germline CDR1 reads WNHNN; CDR2 reads SYGVQD (reference sequence). The length of the CDR3 is 14 residues. Trimming took 4 bases from V and 6 from J, leaving 12 bases between them. The CDR3 reads CASSVGAWSGELFF. The CDR3 DNA sequence: TGCGCCAGCAGTGTAGGCGCTTGGTCCGGGGAGCTGTTTTTT.

This clonotype was counted a few times. The chain carries TRBV5-1 and TRBJ2-1, with TRBD2 identical over 8 bases. Trimming took 4 bases from V and 2 from J; bases not matched to a gene: 2. In germline, CDR1 is SGHRS, CDR2 YFSETQ. This CDR3 spans 14 amino acids. The CDR3 coding sequence is TGCGCCAGCAGCCCCGGGGGGGCCTACAATGAGCAGTTCTTC. It codes for CASSPGGAYNEQFF.

This clonotype has just a few counts. The V and J genes are TRBV20-1 and TRBJ2-7; the match to TRBD1 covers 7 bases. The CDR3 loop spans 12 amino acids. Looked up from germline, CDR1 is DFQATT and CDR2 is SNEGSKA (reference sequence). Germline trimming cut 8 bases from V and 6 bases from J; bases unmatched to any gene: 10. Here the CDR3 reads CSTRDSPLEQYF. The CDR3 nucleotides are TGCAGTACCCGGGACAGCCCTCTCGAGCAGTACTTC.

This clonotype was observed a single time. For the CDR3, the DNA is TGTGCCAGCAGCTCCAACAGGGCGAACACCGGGGAGCTGTTTTTT. Protein: CASSSNRANTGELFF. The V gene is TRBV6-1, the J gene TRBJ2-2; a possible D gene is TRBD1 (6 bases). The V end lost 6 bases, the J end lost 0 bases, and 11 bases lay between the germline ends. Germline-derived CDR1 and CDR2 are MNHNS and SASEGT. This CDR3 contains 15 residues.